This record looks at one T cell receptor beta chain sequence and its context. The CDR3 totals 15 residues. Germline lookup yields CDR1 KGHDR and CDR2 SFDVKD. V lost 4 bases and J lost 4, with 15 bases in between. TCRdb re-analysed the PCR reads in MiXCR, keeping a single row per CDR3 protein. The sample shows under 800,000 distinct CDR3 sequences, about 25% of them seen only once. These data come from a study of molecular identifiers for immune sequencing clone quantification. Source material for naive CD8 libraries was about 19,000 to 1,100,000 sorted cells, with 10%, 30% or 50% RNA. The chain links TRBV24-1 to TRBJ1-1, with D possibly being TRBD1 (5 bases). The source material was naive CD8+ T cells from blood, with Jurkat cell RNA spiked in. Subset noted: FACS-sorted CD8+CD4-CCR7+CD45RA+ naive T cells. This TCR was recovered from a human donor in good health. Some libraries in this study had Jurkat cell RNA spiked in. The CDR3 sequence is CATSDPVRGGTEAFF. The CDR3 bases are TGTGCCACCAGTGACCCCGTCCGTGGGGGCACTGAAGCTTTCTTT.